A selection of T cell receptor beta chains follows, all from one sample in a study of graft-versus-host responses after intestinal transplantation. Clones were sequenced by immunoSEQ multiplex PCR, and TCRdb holds only the in-frame ones, with some missing. The table records 110,000 to 150,000 clones, nearly 95% of them present only once. Which antigens these TCRs recognize remains unknown. Sequencing used unstimulated CD4+ T cells sorted from spleen or lymph node cells, obtained before intestinal transplant. The receptors shown here come from a human donor who received an intestinal transplant. Both conserved end residues are part of each CDR3. The order of the fields is D gene, V gene, clone size, J gene, CDR3 protein, CDR3 DNA. A D gene is named only where the DNA matches it firmly. Size is omitted from some rows. Given values are once, few, many or a class for expanded clones.

>NA|TRBV7-8|few|TRBJ1-2
CASSPGLNYGYTF
TGTGCCAGCAGCCCGGGACTGAACTATGGCTACACCTTC
>TRBD1|TRBV5-4|NA|TRBJ2-7
CASSPDRVYEQYF
TGTGCCAGCAGTCCGGACAGGGTCTACGAGCAGTACTTC
>TRBD1|TRBV28|NA|TRBJ2-3
CASSIIGGARDTQYF
TGTGCCAGCAGCATTATAGGGGGCGCGAGGGATACGCAGTATTTT
>TRBD1|TRBV29-1|NA|TRBJ1-1
CSAVTGMVGTEAFF
TGCAGCGCTGTGACAGGGATGGTAGGGACTGAAGCTTTCTTT
>TRBD2|TRBV28|NA|TRBJ2-7
CASSLSESAGAVEQYF
TGTGCCAGCAGTTTGAGTGAGTCAGCGGGAGCCGTCGAGCAGTACTTC
>NA|TRBV27|NA|TRBJ2-7
CASSSAAGGGGQYF
TGTGCCAGCAGTTCGGCGGCAGGGGGAGGCGGGCAGTACTTC
>NA|TRBV2|NA|TRBJ1-2
CASFNPNYGYTF
TGTGCCAGTTTCAATCCTAACTATGGCTACACCTTC
>NA|TRBV9|NA|TRBJ2-2
CASSTQQGDGELFF
TGTGCCAGCAGCACCCAACAGGGTGACGGGGAGCTGTTTTTT
>NA|TRBV7-2|NA|TRBJ2-7
CASSLPSSYEQYF
TGTGCCAGCAGCCTCCCAAGCTCCTACGAGCAGTACTTC
>NA|TRBV7-3|NA|TRBJ2-7
CASSLAGGYEQYF
TGTGCCAGCAGCTTAGCCGGCGGTTACGAGCAGTACTTC
>TRBD2|TRBV7-9|NA|TRBJ2-1
CASSLELAGLNEQFF
TGTGCCAGCAGCTTAGAACTAGCGGGGCTAAATGAGCAGTTCTTC
>TRBD2|TRBV19|NA|TRBJ2-1
CASSIWTRGNEQFF
TGTGCCAGTAGTATCTGGACTAGGGGCAATGAGCAGTTCTTC
>TRBD1|TRBV5-4|once|TRBJ2-1
CASSYDRGRNEQFF
TGTGCCAGCAGCTATGACAGGGGGAGAAATGAGCAGTTCTTC
>NA|TRBV5-8|NA|TRBJ2-3
CASTDRSTVTQYF
TGTGCCAGCACTGACAGGTCCACGGTTACGCAGTATTTT
>NA|TRBV20-1|NA|TRBJ2-1
CSATNSDEQFF
TGCAGTGCAACTAATAGCGATGAGCAGTTCTTC
>TRBD2|TRBV7-9|NA|TRBJ2-7
CASSLGGGAVYEQYF
TGTGCCAGCAGCCTGGGCGGGGGGGCGGTTTACGAGCAGTACTTC